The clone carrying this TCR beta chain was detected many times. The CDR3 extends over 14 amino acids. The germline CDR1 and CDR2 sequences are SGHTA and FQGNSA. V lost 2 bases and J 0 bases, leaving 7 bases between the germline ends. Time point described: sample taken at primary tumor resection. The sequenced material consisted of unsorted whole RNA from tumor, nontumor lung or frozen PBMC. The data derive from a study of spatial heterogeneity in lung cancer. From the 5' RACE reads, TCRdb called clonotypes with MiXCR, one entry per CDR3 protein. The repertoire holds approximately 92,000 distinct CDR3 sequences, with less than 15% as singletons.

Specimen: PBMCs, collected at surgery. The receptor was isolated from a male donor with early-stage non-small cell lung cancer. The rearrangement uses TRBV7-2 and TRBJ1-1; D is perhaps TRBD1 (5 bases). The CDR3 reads CASSLRQMNTEAFF. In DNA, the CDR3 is TGTGCCAGCAGCTTAAGACAGATGAACACTGAAGCTTTCTTT.